This T cell receptor (beta chain) was sequenced for a study of graft-versus-host responses after intestinal transplantation. This CDR3 contains 15 residues. Germline V lookup: CDR1 MGHRA, CDR2 YSYEKL. V dropped 2 bases and J dropped 3; count of bases not matched to a gene: 3. Remarks on this clone: Its target is unknown.

Method: immunoSEQ multiplex PCR; TCRdb's copy keeps in-frame clones and lacks some. The table includes about 99,000 clones, about nine tenths detected once. The receptor was isolated from a human donor who was the organ donor for an intestinal transplant. This sequence joins TRBV4-1 and TRBJ2-7; TRBD2 aligns across 11 bases. This specimen consisted of unstimulated CD8+ T cells sorted from spleen or lymph node cells, obtained before transplant. CDR3 DNA sequence: TGCGCCAGCAGCCAATTAGCGGGGGGGCTCTACGAGCAGTACTTC. It is translated as CASSQLAGGLYEQYF.